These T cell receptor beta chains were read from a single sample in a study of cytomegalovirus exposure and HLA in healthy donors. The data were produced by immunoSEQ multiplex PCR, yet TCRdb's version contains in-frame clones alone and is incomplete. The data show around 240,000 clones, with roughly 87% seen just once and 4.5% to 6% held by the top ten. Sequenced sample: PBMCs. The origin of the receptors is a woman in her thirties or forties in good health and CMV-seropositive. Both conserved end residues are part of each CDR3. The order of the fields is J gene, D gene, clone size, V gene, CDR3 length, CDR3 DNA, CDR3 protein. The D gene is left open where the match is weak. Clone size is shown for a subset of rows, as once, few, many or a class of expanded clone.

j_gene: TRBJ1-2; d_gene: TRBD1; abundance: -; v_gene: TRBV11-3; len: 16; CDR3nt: TGTGCCAGCAGCTTGAAAACCTGGACAGGGAACTATGGCTACACCTTC; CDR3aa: CASSLKTWTGNYGYTF
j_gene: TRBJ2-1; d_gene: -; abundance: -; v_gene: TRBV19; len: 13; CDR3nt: TGTGCCAGTAGTAGGGGCAGCCGGGATGAGCAGTTCTTC; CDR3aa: CASSRGSRDEQFF
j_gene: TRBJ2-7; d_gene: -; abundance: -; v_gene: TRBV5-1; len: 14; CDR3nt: TGCGCCAGCAGCTTGGCCATGGATGGAGCGGAGCAGTACTTC; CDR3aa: CASSLAMDGAEQYF
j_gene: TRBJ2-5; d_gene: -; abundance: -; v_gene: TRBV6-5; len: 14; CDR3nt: TGTGCCAGCAGCCCCACTAGAGGTAGTCAGACCCAGTACTTC; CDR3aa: CASSPTRGSQTQYF
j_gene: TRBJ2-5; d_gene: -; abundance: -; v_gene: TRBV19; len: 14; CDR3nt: TGTGCCAGTAGTACCCCGGGGGTCGGGGAGACCCAGTACTTC; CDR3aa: CASSTPGVGETQYF
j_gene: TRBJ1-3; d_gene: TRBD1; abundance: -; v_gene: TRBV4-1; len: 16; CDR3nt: TGCGCCAGCAGCCAACCACAGGGGGCAAAGGGAAACACCATATATTTT; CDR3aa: CASSQPQGAKGNTIYF
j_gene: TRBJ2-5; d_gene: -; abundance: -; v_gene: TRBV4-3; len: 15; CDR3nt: TGCGCCAGCAGCCAAGATCCCTCGGGATGGGAGACCCAGTACTTC; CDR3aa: CASSQDPSGWETQYF
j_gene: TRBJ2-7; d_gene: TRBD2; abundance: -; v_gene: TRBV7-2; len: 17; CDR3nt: TGTGCCAGCAGCTTAGGGTTGAGTAGCGGGGGGGCCTACGAGCAGTACTTC; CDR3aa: CASSLGLSSGGAYEQYF
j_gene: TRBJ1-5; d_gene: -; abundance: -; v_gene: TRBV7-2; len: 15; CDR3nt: TGTGCCAGCAGCTTAGCGACAGGATACAATCAGCCCCAGCATTTT; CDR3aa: CASSLATGYNQPQHF
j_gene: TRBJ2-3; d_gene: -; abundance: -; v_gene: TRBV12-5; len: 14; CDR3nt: TGTGCTAGTTCGACGGGACACTTCACAGATACGCAGTATTTT; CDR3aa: CASSTGHFTDTQYF
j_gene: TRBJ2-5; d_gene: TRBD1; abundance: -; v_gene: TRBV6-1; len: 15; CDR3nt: TGTGCCAGCAGTGACCTGCCACAGGGGCAAGAGACCCAGTACTTC; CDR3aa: CASSDLPQGQETQYF
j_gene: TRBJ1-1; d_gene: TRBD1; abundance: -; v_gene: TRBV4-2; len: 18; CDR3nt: TGTGCCAGCAGCCAAGACGCCGGGACAGGGTTTATGAACACTGAAGCTTTCTTT; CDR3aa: CASSQDAGTGFMNTEAFF
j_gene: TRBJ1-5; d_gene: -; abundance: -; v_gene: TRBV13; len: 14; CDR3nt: TGTGCCAGCAGCTTACGAGGGAGCAATCAGCCCCAGCATTTT; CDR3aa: CASSLRGSNQPQHF
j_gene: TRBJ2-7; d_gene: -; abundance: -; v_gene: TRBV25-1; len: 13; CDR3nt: TGTGCCAGCAGTGAAGTCAATGCGGGCGAGCAGTACTTC; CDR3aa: CASSEVNAGEQYF
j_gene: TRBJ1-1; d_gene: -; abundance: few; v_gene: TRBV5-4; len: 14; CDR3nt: TGTGCCAGCAGCTTGGACATATCGAACACTGAAGCTTTCTTT; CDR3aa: CASSLDISNTEAFF
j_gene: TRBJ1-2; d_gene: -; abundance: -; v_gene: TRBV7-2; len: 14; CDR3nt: TGTGCCAGCAGCTCACAGGGATTGGTCTATGGCTACACCTTC; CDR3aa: CASSSQGLVYGYTF
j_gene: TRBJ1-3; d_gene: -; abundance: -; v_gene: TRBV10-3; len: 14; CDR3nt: TGTGCCATCAGTGAGTCAGCGGCGAGAAACACCATATATTTT; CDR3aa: CAISESAARNTIYF
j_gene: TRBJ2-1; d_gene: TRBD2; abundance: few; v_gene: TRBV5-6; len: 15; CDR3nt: TGTGCCAGCAGTTTGTGGAGACTAGCGGGGAATGAGCAGTTCTTC; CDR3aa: CASSLWRLAGNEQFF